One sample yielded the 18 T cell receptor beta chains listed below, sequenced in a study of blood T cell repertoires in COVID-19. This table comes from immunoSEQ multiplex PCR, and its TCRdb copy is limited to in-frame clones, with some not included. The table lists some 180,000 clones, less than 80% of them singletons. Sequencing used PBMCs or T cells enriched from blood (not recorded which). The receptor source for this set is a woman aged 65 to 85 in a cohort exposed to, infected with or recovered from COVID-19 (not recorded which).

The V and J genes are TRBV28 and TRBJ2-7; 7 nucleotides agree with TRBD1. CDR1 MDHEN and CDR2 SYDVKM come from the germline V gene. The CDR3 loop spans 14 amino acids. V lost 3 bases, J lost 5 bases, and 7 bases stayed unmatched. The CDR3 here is CASSLLQGRHEQYF. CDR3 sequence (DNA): TGTGCCAGCAGTTTGCTACAGGGGCGGCACGAGCAGTACTTC.

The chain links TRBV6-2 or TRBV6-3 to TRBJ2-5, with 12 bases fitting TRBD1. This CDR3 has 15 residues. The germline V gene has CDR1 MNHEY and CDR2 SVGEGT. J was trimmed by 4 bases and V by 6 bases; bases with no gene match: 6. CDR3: CASSPGQGAGETQYF. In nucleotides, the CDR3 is TGTGCCAGCAGCCCGGGACAGGGGGCTGGAGAGACCCAGTACTTC.

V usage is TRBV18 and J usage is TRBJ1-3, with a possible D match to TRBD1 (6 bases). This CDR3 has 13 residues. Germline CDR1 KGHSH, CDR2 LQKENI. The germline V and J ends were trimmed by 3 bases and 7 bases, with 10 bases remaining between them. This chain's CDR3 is CASSPSDSNTIYF. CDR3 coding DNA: TGTGCCAGCTCACCGTCGGACAGTAACACCATATATTTT. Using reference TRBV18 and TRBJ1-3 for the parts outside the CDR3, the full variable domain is NAGVMQNPRHLVRRRGQEARLRCSPMKGHSHVYWYRQLPEEGLKFMVYLQKENIIDESGMPKERFSAEFPKEGPSILRIQQVVRGDSAAYFCASSPSDSNTIYFGEGSWLTVV.

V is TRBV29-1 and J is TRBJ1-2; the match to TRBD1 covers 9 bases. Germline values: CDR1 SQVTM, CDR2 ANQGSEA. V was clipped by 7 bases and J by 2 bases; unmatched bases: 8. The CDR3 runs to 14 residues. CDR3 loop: CSGFLGQGNYGYTF. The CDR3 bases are TGCAGCGGTTTCTTAGGACAGGGGAACTATGGCTACACCTTC.

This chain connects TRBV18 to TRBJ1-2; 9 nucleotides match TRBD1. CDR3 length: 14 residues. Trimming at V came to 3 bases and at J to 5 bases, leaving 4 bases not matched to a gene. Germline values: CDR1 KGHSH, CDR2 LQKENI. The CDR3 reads CASSPGQGIYGYTF. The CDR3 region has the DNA TGTGCCAGCTCACCGGGACAGGGAATTTATGGCTACACCTTC.

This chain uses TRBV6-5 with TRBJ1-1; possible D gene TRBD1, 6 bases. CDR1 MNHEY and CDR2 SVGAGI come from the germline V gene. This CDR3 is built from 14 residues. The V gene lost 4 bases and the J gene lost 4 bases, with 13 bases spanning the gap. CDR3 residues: CASSWRGRGTEAFF. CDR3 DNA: TGTGCCAGCAGTTGGCGGGGGCGCGGCACTGAAGCTTTCTTT.

The CDR3 DNA sequence: TGTGCCAGCAGTTCGGGACTAGCGGGAACCGGGGAGCTGTTTTTT. Translating gives CASSSGLAGTGELFF. J is TRBJ2-2 and V is TRBV28, with 13 bases aligning to TRBD2. This CDR3 comprises 15 residues. The V gene's germline CDR1 is MDHEN and CDR2 SYDVKM. J was trimmed by 5 bases and V by 4 bases; bases with no gene match: 1. The whole variable domain, remainder taken from reference TRBV28 and TRBJ2-2, is DVKVTQSSRYLVKRTGEKVFLECVQDMDHENMFWYRQDPGLGLRLIYFSYDVKMKEKGDIPEGYSVSREKKERFSLILESASTNQTSMYLCASSSGLAGTGELFFGEGSRLTVL.

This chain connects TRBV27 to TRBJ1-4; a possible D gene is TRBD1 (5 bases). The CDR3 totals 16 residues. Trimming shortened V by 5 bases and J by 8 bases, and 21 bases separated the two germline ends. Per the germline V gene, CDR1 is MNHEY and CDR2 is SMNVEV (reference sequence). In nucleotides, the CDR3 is TGTGCCAGCAGTCCATGGCTCGGGGGGGTCGGCGAAAAACTGTTTTTT. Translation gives CASSPWLGGVGEKLFF. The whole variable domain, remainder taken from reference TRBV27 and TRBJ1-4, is EAQVTQNPRYLITVTGKKLTVTCSQNMNHEYMSWYRQDPGLGLRQIYYSMNVEVTDKGDVPEGYKVSRKEKRNFPLILESPSPNQTSLYFCASSPWLGGVGEKLFFGSGTQLSVL.

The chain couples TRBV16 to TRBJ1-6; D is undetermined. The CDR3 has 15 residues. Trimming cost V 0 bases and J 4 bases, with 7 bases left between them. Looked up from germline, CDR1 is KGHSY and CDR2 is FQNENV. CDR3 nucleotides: TGTGCCAGCAGCCAATCGACACCTTATAATTCACCCCTCCACTTT. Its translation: CASSQSTPYNSPLHF.

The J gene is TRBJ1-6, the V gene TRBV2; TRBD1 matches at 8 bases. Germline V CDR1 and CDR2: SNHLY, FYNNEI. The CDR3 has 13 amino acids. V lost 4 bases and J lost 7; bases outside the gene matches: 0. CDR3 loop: CASSGQGNSPLHF. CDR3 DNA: TGTGCCAGCAGTGGACAGGGGAATTCACCCCTCCACTTT.

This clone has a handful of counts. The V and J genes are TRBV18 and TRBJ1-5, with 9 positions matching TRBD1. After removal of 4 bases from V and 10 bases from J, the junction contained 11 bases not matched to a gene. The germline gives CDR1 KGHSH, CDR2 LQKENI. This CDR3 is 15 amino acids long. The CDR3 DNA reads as TGTGCCAGCTCACGGGACCGGACAGGGGCCCAACCCCAGCATTTT. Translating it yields CASSRDRTGAQPQHF.

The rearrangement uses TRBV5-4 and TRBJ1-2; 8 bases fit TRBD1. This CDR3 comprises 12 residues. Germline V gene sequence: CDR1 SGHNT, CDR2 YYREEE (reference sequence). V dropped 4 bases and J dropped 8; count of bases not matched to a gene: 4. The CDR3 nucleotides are TGTGCCAGCAGCGCGACAGGGGTCGGCTACACCTTC. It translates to CASSATGVGYTF.

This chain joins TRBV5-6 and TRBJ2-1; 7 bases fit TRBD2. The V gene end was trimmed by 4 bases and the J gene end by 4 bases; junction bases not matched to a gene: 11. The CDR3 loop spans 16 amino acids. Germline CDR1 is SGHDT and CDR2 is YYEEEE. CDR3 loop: CASSTRQLAVYNEQFF. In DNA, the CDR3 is TGTGCCAGCAGCACCCGACAGCTAGCGGTATACAATGAGCAGTTCTTC.

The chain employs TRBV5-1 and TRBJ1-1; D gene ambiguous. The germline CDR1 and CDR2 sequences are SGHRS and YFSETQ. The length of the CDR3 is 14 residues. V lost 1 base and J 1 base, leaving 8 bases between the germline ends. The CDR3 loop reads CASSLQATNTEAFF. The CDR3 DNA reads TGCGCCAGCAGCTTGCAAGCGACGAACACTGAAGCTTTCTTT.

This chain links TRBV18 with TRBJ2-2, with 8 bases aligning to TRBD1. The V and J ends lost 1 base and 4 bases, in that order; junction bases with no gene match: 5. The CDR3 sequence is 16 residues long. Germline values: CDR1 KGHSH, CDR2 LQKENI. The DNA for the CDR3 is TGTGCCAGCTCACCACGGCAGGGGGCAGGCACCGGGGAGCTGTTTTTT. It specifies CASSPRQGAGTGELFF.

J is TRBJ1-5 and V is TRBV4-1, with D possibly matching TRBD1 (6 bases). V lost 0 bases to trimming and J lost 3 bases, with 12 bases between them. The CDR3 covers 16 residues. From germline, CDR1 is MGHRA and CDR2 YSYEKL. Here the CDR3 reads CASSQDQAGVNQPQHF. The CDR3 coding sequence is TGCGCCAGCAGCCAAGATCAGGCAGGGGTCAATCAGCCCCAGCATTTT.

The CDR3 DNA is TGCGCCAGCAGGGATGCTGGGGGGGGCAACTATGGCTACACCTTC. Translated: CASRDAGGGNYGYTF. V usage is TRBV10-2 and J usage is TRBJ1-2; possible D gene TRBD1, 6 bases. Trimming pared 6 bases from V and 2 bases from J, leaving 16 bases between. CDR1 is WSHSY, CDR2 SAAADI, per germline. This CDR3 is built from 15 residues.

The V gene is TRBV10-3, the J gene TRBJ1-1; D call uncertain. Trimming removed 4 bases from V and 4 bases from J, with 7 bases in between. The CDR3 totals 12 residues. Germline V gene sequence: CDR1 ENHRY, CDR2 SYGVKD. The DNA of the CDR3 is TGTGCCATCAGTGGAGAATTCACTGAAGCTTTCTTT. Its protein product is CAISGEFTEAFF.